This T cell receptor (beta chain) was found in a study of beta chain features in type 1 diabetes. Findings and limits, study-wide: People with Type 1 diabetes carried modestly yet significantly shorter TCRB CDR3s in all four CD4+ subsets.

The length of the CDR3 is 15 residues. Between the trimmed V and J ends, which lost 7 bases and 0 bases, there was a span of 11 bases. Germline lookup yields CDR1 SGHDT and CDR2 YYEEEE. Concerning this clone: Its antigen remains unidentified.

Reverse transcription of all isolated RNA meant that expressed TCRB transcripts were sequenced. Produced via immunoSEQ multiplex PCR; TCRdb's table is partial and in-frame only. The sample yields roughly 150,000 clones, roughly 59% seen once. The chain uses TRBV5-6 and TRBJ2-6, with D maybe TRBD1 (6 bases). Input material: naive CD4+ T cells from blood. The sequence was obtained from a man aged 30 to 39 with type 1 diabetes. The CDR3 sequence is CASAEGGSGANVLTF. The CDR3 DNA reads as TGTGCCAGCGCCGAAGGGGGCTCTGGGGCCAACGTCCTGACTTTC.